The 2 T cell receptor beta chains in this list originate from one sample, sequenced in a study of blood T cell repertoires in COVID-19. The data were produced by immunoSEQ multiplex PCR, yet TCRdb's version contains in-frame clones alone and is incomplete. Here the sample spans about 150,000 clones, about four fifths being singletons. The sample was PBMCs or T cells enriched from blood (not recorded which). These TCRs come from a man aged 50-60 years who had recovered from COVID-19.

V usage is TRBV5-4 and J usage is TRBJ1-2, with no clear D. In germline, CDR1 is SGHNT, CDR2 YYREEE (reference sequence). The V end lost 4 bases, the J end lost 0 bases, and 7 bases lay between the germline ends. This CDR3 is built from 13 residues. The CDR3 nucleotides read TGTGCCAGCAGCCCCGACTCTAACTATGGCTACACCTTC. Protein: CASSPDSNYGYTF.

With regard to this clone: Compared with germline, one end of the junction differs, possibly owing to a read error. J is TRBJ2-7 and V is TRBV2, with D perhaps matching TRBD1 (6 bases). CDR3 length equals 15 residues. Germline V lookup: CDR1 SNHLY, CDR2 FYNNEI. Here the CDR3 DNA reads TGTGCCAGCAGAGAAGCCGGGACACAAACCTACGAGCAGTACTTC. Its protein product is CASREAGTQTYEQYF.